The 8 T cell receptor beta chains reported below all come from one sample, sequenced in a study of T-cell reconstitution after alpha-beta-depleted transplantation in children (dated by TCRdb to the mid-2010s). Per the publication, the treatment or condition label means: allogeneic hematopoietic cell transplantation with graft depleted of TCRalphabeta T cells and CD19 B cells. Receptor libraries were prepared by PCR. The run used an Illumina HiSeq 2500. TCR library preparation used molecular barcoding, with unique molecular identifiers applied to normalize quantification of the TCRbeta repertoire. TCRdb passed the public sequencing reads through fastp at Q25 and MiXCR, retaining productive beta sequences. For every CDR3 protein sequence, its rows merge into one entry that carries the most common genes and DNA. The sample table shows 250,000 or so distinct CDR3 sequences, and 20% to 30% are seen once. Of the sample, about 4.8% is held by the ten largest clones.

Sequences were derived from PBMCs, mostly from graft donor cells, sampled 360 days after TCRalphabeta/CD19-depleted stem cell transplant. All receptors come from a female patient aged 2-9 years who had a stem cell transplant for congenital amegakaryocytic thrombocytopenia, so the T cells may come from the graft donor.

The chain is built from TRBV20-1 and TRBJ2-7; 10 bases match TRBD2. The CDR3 extends over 14 amino acids. Germline CDR1 is DFQATT and CDR2 is SNEGSKA (reference sequence). J was trimmed by 0 bases and V by 6 bases; bases with no gene match: 5. The CDR3 DNA sequence: TGCAGTGCCGAAGGGACTAGCGACTCCTACGAGCAGTACTTC. It codes for CSAEGTSDSYEQYF.

The V call is TRBV12-3 or TRBV12-4, the J call TRBJ2-7, with a possible D match to TRBD2 (5 bases). The CDR3 spans 12 residues. V lost 5 bases to trimming and J lost 6 bases, with 11 bases between them. In DNA form, the CDR3 reads TGTGCCAGCAGTCCCGAGGGAGTCGAGCAGTACTTC. Its protein product is CASSPEGVEQYF.

This clonotype was picked up a small number of times. This chain joins TRBV2 and TRBJ2-7; D is uncertain. Deletions cut 6 bases from V and 0 bases from J, with 6 bases between. Germline assignment: CDR1 SNHLY and CDR2 FYNNEI. CDR3 length: 12 residues. The DNA of the CDR3 is TGTGCCAGCAGCGTGAGCTCCTACGAGCAGTACTTC. Translation gives CASSVSSYEQYF. Together with reference TRBV2 and TRBJ2-7, the CDR3 gives the full variable domain: EPEVTQTPSHQVTQMGQEVILRCVPISNHLYFYWYRQILGQKVEFLVSFYNNEISEKSEIFDDQFSVERPDGSNFTLKIRSTKLEDSAMYFCASSVSSYEQYFGPGTRLTVT.

The V call is TRBV2, the J call TRBJ2-5; a possible D gene is TRBD1 (6 bases). This CDR3 has 15 residues. Per the germline V gene, CDR1 is SNHLY and CDR2 is FYNNEI. Trimming stripped 6 bases from V and 5 bases from J, with 19 bases between. This chain's CDR3 is CASRPTGFGAETQYF. CDR3 in DNA: TGTGCCAGCAGGCCTACAGGGTTCGGGGCGGAGACCCAGTACTTC.

This clonotype was seen a few times. The chain combines TRBV7-8 with TRBJ2-1; D not certain. In germline, CDR1 is SGHVS, CDR2 FQNEAQ. The CDR3 is made up of 17 amino acids. The germline V and J ends were trimmed by 4 bases and 2 bases, with 18 bases remaining between them. As DNA, the CDR3 is TGTGCCAGCAGCTCGTCCTTTTGGAGACTCACCTACAATGAGCAGTTCTTC. Translated, it gives CASSSSFWRLTYNEQFF.

The chain has TRBV7-2 and TRBJ1-1; 7 bases line up with TRBD1. V lost 5 bases to trimming and J lost 5 bases; unmatched junction nucleotides: 14. The CDR3 contains 16 residues. CDR1 is SGHTA and CDR2 is FQGNSA in the germline V gene. The CDR3 reads CASSPMSGQVGTEAFF. The CDR3 nucleotides are TGTGCCAGCAGCCCGATGTCTGGACAGGTTGGAACTGAAGCTTTCTTT.

This clonotype occurred a few times. This chain links TRBV4-2 with TRBJ1-1; D remains unclear. Trimming took 2 bases from V and 3 from J, leaving 10 bases between them. The CDR3 runs to 14 residues. The germline CDR1 and CDR2 sequences are LGHNA and YNFKEQ. The CDR3 sequence is CASSQMTGYTEAFF. The CDR3 region has the DNA TGTGCCAGCAGCCAAATGACGGGTTACACTGAAGCTTTCTTT.

This clonotype was found once. The chain uses TRBV9 and TRBJ2-7; a weak D match, TRBD1 (6 bases). Germline V gives CDR1 SGDLS, CDR2 YYNGEE. The CDR3 covers 13 residues. V dropped 3 bases and J dropped 5 bases, with 12 bases sitting between them. Written as DNA, the CDR3 is TGTGCCAGCAGCGAGGGACACGGTGACGAGCAGTACTTC. Its translation is CASSEGHGDEQYF.